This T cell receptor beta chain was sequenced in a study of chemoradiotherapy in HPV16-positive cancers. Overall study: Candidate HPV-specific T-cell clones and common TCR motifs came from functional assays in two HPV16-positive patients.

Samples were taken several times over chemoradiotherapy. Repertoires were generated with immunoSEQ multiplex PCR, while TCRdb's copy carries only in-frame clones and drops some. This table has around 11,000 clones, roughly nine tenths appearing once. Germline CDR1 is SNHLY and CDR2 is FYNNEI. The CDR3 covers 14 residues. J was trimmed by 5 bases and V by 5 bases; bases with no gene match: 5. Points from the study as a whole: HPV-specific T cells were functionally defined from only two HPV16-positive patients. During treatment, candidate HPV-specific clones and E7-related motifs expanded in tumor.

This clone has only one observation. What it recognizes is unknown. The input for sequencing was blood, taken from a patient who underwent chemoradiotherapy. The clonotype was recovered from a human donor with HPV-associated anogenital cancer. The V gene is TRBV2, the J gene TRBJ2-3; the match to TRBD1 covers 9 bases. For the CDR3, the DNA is TGTGCCAGCAGTACCGGGACAGGGAGAGATACGCAGTATTTT. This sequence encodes CASSTGTGRDTQYF.